This TCR beta chain came from a study of PD-1 blockade in classical Hodgkin lymphoma. Measured with immunoSEQ multiplex PCR; TCRdb has only the in-frame clones, and not every one. The sample lists about 24,000 clones; around four fifths were seen once. Specified time point: cycle 4 day 1 (C4D1), after 5 to 7 weeks of nivolumab. Relapse was seen in all patients after autologous stem cell transplantation, and brentuximab vedotin exposure was variable. Germline V CDR1 and CDR2: SGDLS, YYNGEE. The V end lost 4 bases, the J end lost 6 bases, and 19 bases lay between the germline ends. The CDR3 has 15 residues.

Sequenced material: peripheral blood mononuclear cells (PBMCs), taken before the fourth cycle of nivolumab. The sequence was obtained from a human donor with classical Hodgkin lymphoma. J is TRBJ1-2 and V is TRBV9, with D possibly TRBD1 on 6 matching bases. This CDR3 reads CASSPGVLVHHGYTF. The CDR3 DNA is TGTGCCAGCAGCCCAGGGGTGCTTGTCCACCATGGCTACACCTTC.